This TCR beta chain emerged from a study of blood T cell repertoires in COVID-19 (TCRdb year 2020). About the study as a whole: Samples from collaborators originated in the United States, Italy and Spain and spanned both the acute and convalescent phases of COVID-19. The prospective study material was composed of cDNA or gDNA derived from T cells, B-cell-depleted T cells, or PBMCs. A de-identified subject ID, COVID-19 status, age in years and sex were almost always included in the sample metadata. Samples came from the ongoing ImmuneRACE study (first 160 participants) plus 1,254 subjects from 6 global collaborators. The dataset comprised deeply sampled blood TCRbeta repertoires from subjects exposed to, actively infected with, or recovered from COVID-19. The repertoires were released in a freely available public database meant as a resource for research on the immune response to SARS-CoV-2. Where available, HLA class I and class II types were taken from metadata supplied by the sample provider and were not determined by assay-based typing. Overall study results and their limits: How much clinical and demographic metadata was included differed by source and by participant, and the metadata was provided uncurated.

In Seattle, one collaborating source enrolled patients while the infection was active and tracked those patients longitudinally over the course of disease. Whole blood was collected in K2EDTA tubes by collaborating institutions according to the institutions' own protocols. For TCRbeta analysis, collaborators shipped samples as frozen whole blood, isolated PBMCs, or DNA extracted from either of those sample types. TCRbeta CDR3 regions were amplified from genomic DNA by means of the immunoSEQ Assay, a bias-controlled multiplex PCR. Regarding the original processing steps: The number of nucleated cells in each sample was estimated by amplification of reference gene primers within the assay. To quantify the absolute abundance of each unique TCRbeta CDR3 rearrangement, sequence reads were collapsed and filtered. For each sample, productive Simpson clonality was calculated as the square root of Simpson's diversity index over productive rearrangements. Drawn from immuneACCESS, this table holds only the in-frame rearrangements with V and J called that TCRdb kept. Clones are partly lost; checked studies trace under half to an unresolved V gene and leave the rest unexplained. D and trimming were read from the DNA, whereas the V and J calls and clone size are those reported in that table. The sample records over 450,000 clones, 89% of which are singletons. Roughly 1% of the sample goes to the ten largest clones.

For this clone: The specificity of this receptor is unknown. There are no base qualities to consult, and no much larger clone falls within one base.

From the germline V gene, CDR1 is LGHNT and CDR2 is FRNRAP. Spanning cysteine to phenylalanine, the CDR3 consists of 17 amino acids. Only the CDR3 part of the read is kept: 51 bases, read in frame from the first base. Germline trimming: 6 bases from V, 2 bases from J; junction bases outside gene matches: 8. The sequence joins TRBV12-5 to TRBJ2-2, with TRBD2 identical over 11 junction bases. The specimen was peripheral blood. This TCR derives from a man between 18 and 29 years old with COVID-19, enrolled during active disease. The bases read TGTGCTAGTGGCCCCCTAGCGGGAGGACTCAACACCGGGGAGCTGTTTTTT. The resulting protein is CASGPLAGGLNTGELFF.